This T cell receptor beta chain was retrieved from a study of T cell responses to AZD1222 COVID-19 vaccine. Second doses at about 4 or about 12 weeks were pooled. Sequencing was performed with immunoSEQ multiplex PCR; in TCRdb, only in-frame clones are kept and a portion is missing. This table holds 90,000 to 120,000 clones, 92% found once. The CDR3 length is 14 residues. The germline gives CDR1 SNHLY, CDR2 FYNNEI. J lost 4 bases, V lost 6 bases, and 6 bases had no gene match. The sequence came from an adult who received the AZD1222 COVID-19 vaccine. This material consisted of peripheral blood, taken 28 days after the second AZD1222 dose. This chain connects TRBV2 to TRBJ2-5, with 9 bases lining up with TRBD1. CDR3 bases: TGTGCCAGCAGCCGGACAGGGGTGGGAGAGACCCAGTACTTC. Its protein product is CASSRTGVGETQYF.